Included here is one T cell receptor (beta chain) sequence, with context. One junction end disagrees with the germline gene, perhaps due to a read error. The germline gives CDR1 SGHRS, CDR2 YFSETQ. The CDR3 is made up of 16 amino acids. 13 Jbeta primers and 60 Vbeta primers were used for the PCR. Clones were read by immunoSEQ multiplex PCR, and TCRdb kept only the in-frame ones, dropping some. Of approximately 140,000 clones in the sample, about 80% are singletons; the top ten hold around 5.9%. This sample is part of a study of cytomegalovirus exposure and HLA in healthy donors. For the study at large: There were fewer than 130 million unique TCR beta sequences, drawn from 150 million to 200 million T cells, in an earlier analysis. HLA-typed donors were the source of 83 million or so unique TCRs, which an early data release held.

Sequencing was done on a sample of PBMCs. The chain is built from TRBV5-1 and TRBJ2-3; perhaps TRBD1 as D (6 bases). This sequence was found in a woman aged 40 to 50 in good health and CMV-seropositive. The CDR3 DNA sequence: TGCGCCAGCAACTTGGGGCCCCGGGACAACACAGATACGCAGTATTTT. This translates into CASNLGPRDNTDTQYF.